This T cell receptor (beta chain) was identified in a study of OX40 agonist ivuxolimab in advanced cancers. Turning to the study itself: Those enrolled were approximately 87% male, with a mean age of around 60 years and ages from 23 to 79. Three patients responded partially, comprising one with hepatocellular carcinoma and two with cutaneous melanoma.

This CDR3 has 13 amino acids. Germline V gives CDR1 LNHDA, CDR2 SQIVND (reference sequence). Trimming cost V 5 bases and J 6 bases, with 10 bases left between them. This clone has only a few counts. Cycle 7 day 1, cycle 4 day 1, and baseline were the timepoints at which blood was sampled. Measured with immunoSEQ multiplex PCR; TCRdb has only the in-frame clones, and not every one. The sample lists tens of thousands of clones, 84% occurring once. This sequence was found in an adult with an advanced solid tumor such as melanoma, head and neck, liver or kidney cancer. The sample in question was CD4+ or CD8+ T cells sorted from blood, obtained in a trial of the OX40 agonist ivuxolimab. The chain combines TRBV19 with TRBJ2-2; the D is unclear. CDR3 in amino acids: CASSPRTPGELFF. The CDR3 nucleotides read TGTGCCAGTAGTCCGAGGACCCCCGGGGAGCTGTTTTTT.